This T cell receptor beta chain was sequenced in a study of blood T cell repertoires in COVID-19. Study information: T cells, B-cell-depleted T cells, or PBMCs provided the cDNA or gDNA that served as material.

There are 16 residues in the CDR3. V dropped 8 bases and J dropped 4; count of bases not matched to a gene: 16. In germline, CDR1 is MGHDK, CDR2 SYGVNS. Under the authors' procedure: How many nucleated cells were present was estimated from reference gene primer amplification. Libraries were prepared by immunoSEQ multiplex PCR; TCRdb keeps only in-frame clonotypes and omits some of them. D and trimming come from the DNA, and the V and J calls and clone size come from that table. Of more than 45,000 clones listed, 80% to 85% are singletons. This receptor was obtained from a man older than 75 with COVID-19, enrolled during active disease. Sequenced: peripheral blood. This chain uses TRBV25-1 with TRBJ1-2, with 7 bases that match TRBD1. The CDR3 loop is CASSNSHAGGAYGYTF. In DNA, the CDR3 is TGTGCCAGCTCCAACTCCCACGCAGGGGGAGCCTATGGCTACACCTTC.